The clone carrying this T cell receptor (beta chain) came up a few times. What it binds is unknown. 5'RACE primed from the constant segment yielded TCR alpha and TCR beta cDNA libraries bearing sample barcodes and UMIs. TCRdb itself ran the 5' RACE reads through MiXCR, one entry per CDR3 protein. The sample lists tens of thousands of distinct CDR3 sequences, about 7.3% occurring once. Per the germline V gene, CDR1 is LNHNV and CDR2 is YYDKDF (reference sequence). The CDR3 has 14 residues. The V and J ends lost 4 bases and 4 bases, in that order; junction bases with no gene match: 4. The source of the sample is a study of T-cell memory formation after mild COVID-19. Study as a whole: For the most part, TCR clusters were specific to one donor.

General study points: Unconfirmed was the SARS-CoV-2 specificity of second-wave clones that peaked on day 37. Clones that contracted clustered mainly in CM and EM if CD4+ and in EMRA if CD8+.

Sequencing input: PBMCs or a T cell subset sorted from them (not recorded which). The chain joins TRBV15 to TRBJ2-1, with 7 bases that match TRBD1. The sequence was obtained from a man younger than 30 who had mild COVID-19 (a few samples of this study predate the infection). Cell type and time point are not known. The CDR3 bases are TGTGCCACCAGCACCCGGACAGGATACAATGAGCAGTTCTTC. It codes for CATSTRTGYNEQFF.